This TCR beta chain was recovered during a study of identical twins. Study results and caveats: Conclusions were based on cross-sectional statistical analysis, without following the same donors.

V was clipped by 2 bases and J by 3 bases, with 10 bases between them. This CDR3 region has 15 residues. Germline CDR1 is MDHEN and CDR2 is SYDVKM. In its sample, this clonotype was seen many times. Antigen specificity is unknown. Unique molecular identifiers were present on the cDNA, which also gained a universal primer site by template switching. TCRdb passed the 5' RACE reads through MiXCR, listing each CDR3 protein once. This table holds about 280,000 distinct CDR3 sequences, 8% to 9% found once. The same specimen was also included in a second study, on yellow fever vaccine responses in identical twins.

This TCR was recovered from a woman in her late teens or twenties in good health. This sequence joins TRBV28 and TRBJ2-2, with D perhaps being TRBD1 or TRBD2 (5 bases each). Sequencing used memory (CD45RO+) T cells sorted from blood. This chain's CDR3 is CASSLGARDTGELFF. The CDR3 DNA reads as TGTGCCAGCAGTTTAGGGGCGAGGGACACCGGGGAGCTGTTTTTT.